What follows are 20 T cell receptor beta chains derived from one specimen sequenced in a study of blood T cell repertoires in COVID-19. TCRdb's copy holds only in-frame clones and misses some; the assay was immunoSEQ multiplex PCR. The data hold about 80,000 clones, with more than 70% observed a single time. Sequenced sample: peripheral blood. All receptors derive from a man in his 60s with active or convalescent COVID-19.

The rearrangement joins TRBV2 to TRBJ1-2; 7 positions match TRBD1. Germline V gives CDR1 SNHLY, CDR2 FYNNEI. Germline trimming cut 6 bases from V and 8 bases from J; bases unmatched to any gene: 6. CDR3 length: 12 residues. Here the CDR3 reads CASSAGQRGYTF. The CDR3 coding sequence is TGTGCCAGCAGCGCGGGACAGAGGGGCTACACCTTC.

The chain employs TRBV29-1 and TRBJ2-7; TRBD1 is a possible D gene (6 bases). This CDR3 spans 15 amino acids. The V end was cut by 5 bases, the J end by 0 bases, with 17 bases between. In germline, CDR1 is SQVTM, CDR2 ANQGSEA. In DNA, the CDR3 is TGCAGCGTTCTTAAACTCAGGGGAACCTCCTACGAGCAGTACTTC. Protein: CSVLKLRGTSYEQYF.

The V call is TRBV7-9, the J call TRBJ2-7; a possible D gene is TRBD2 (6 bases). Germline CDR1 is SEHNR and CDR2 is FQNEAQ (reference sequence). The CDR3 has 13 residues. V was shortened by 8 bases and J by 0 bases, with 11 bases between the two germline ends. The CDR3 loop reads CASRGTSSYEQYF. As DNA, the CDR3 is TGTGCCAGCCGGGGGACGAGCTCCTACGAGCAGTACTTC.

The chain uses TRBV4-1 and TRBJ1-5, with TRBD1 as a possible D gene (5 bases). Germline V CDR1 and CDR2: MGHRA, YSYEKL. The CDR3 spans 15 residues. V lost 3 bases to trimming and J lost 5 bases, with 14 bases between them. CDR3 nucleotide sequence: TGCGCCAGCAGCCAGGGCAGGGTATCGGATCAGCCCCAGCATTTT. Residues: CASSQGRVSDQPQHF.

The chain recombines TRBV4-3 with TRBJ2-7; weak D call: TRBD1 (6 bases). The CDR3 sequence is 16 residues long. V lost 2 bases and J lost 2, with 16 bases in between. CDR1 and CDR2 (germline): LGHNA, YSLEER. The DNA for the CDR3 is TGCGCCAGCAGCCAATTTCTGGGACACGGCACCTACGAGCAGTACTTC. It is translated as CASSQFLGHGTYEQYF.

This chain connects TRBV2 to TRBJ2-7, with D unresolved. There are 11 residues in the CDR3. Germline CDR1 SNHLY, CDR2 FYNNEI. CDR3 sequence reads: CSGSIRNEQYF. CDR3 in DNA: TGTTCCGGGTCGATTAGAAACGAGCAGTACTTC.

This chain joins TRBV4-1 and TRBJ2-2; D is uncertain. Germline V lookup: CDR1 MGHRA, CDR2 YSYEKL. There are 16 residues in the CDR3. With 1 base removed from V and 1 base from J, the gap between germline ends came to 10 bases. The CDR3 bases are TGCGCCAGCAGCCAAGTTGGCCGCCTGAACACCGGGGAGCTGTTTTTT. Translating it yields CASSQVGRLNTGELFF.

The J gene is TRBJ2-7, the V gene TRBV11-2, with 9 bases matching TRBD2. CDR1 and CDR2 (germline): SGHAT, FQNNGV. The CDR3 extends over 15 amino acids. With 4 bases clipped from V and 4 bases from J, the junction kept 8 bases outside the gene matches. The CDR3 is CASSSRPSGDYEQYF. The CDR3 DNA follows: TGTGCCAGCAGCTCGAGGCCTAGCGGGGATTACGAGCAGTACTTC.

The rearrangement joins TRBV7-8 to TRBJ2-1; 8 nucleotides match TRBD1. Germline assignment: CDR1 SGHVS and CDR2 FQNEAQ. The junction had 3 bases not matched to a gene; V was cut back by 5 bases and J by 6 bases. The CDR3 is made up of 13 amino acids. CDR3 region: CASSKQGGNEQFF. CDR3 nucleotide sequence: TGTGCCAGCAGCAAACAGGGGGGCAATGAGCAGTTCTTC.

V gene TRBV24-1 combines with J gene TRBJ1-2; D gene uncertain. Trimming left V 0 bases short and J 4 bases short, with 17 bases between. The CDR3 loop spans 17 amino acids. From germline, CDR1 is KGHDR and CDR2 SFDVKD. CDR3 bases: TGTGCCACCAGTGATTTGTGGGAGGGCTGGAGGTTCTATGGCTACACCTTC. Encoded protein: CATSDLWEGWRFYGYTF.

This clone has only a few counts. The chain combines TRBV6-5 with TRBJ1-1; D ambiguous. This CDR3 has 13 amino acids. The germline CDR1 and CDR2 sequences are MNHEY and SVGAGI. V was pared by 8 bases and J by 0 bases, with 10 bases between. Here the CDR3 DNA reads TGTGCCAGCTACCTCAGGATGAACACTGAAGCTTTCTTT. Protein product: CASYLRMNTEAFF.

V usage is TRBV2 and J usage is TRBJ1-1; TRBD1 is a possible D gene (6 bases). Trimming removed 6 bases from V and 6 bases from J, with 11 bases in between. CDR3 length: 12 amino acids. Germline CDR1 is SNHLY and CDR2 is FYNNEI. DNA for the CDR3: TGTGCCAGCAGCTTCGGACAGCCTGAAGCTTTCTTT. Residues: CASSFGQPEAFF.

This clone was seen a few times. This rearrangement joins TRBV27 to TRBJ1-2, with D hard to call. The CDR3 is 14 residues long. CDR1 and CDR2 (germline): MNHEY, SMNVEV (reference sequence). Trimming pared 2 bases from V and 4 bases from J, leaving 11 bases between. The CDR3 region is CASSLIGEGYGYTF. The CDR3, as DNA: TGTGCCAGCAGTTTAATTGGCGAGGGCTATGGCTACACCTTC.

This clone occurred a few times. V is TRBV9 and J is TRBJ2-1; TRBD2 aligns across 8 bases. The CDR3 extends over 17 amino acids. After removal of 4 bases from V and 9 bases from J, the junction contained 18 bases not matched to a gene. Germline V gene sequence: CDR1 SGDLS, CDR2 YYNGEE. For the CDR3, the DNA is TGTGCCAGCAGCCCCCAGAGGAGCGGGGGCCCCTGGGGTGAGCAGTTCTTC. Protein: CASSPQRSGGPWGEQFF.

The chain carries TRBV5-3 and TRBJ1-2; 10 bases match TRBD1. TRBV5-3 has ORF status, its function being uncertain. The CDR3 is 15 amino acids. Unmatched junction bases numbered 7, after V lost 0 bases and J lost 8 bases. The CDR3 sequence is CARSLADRGRRGYTF. The CDR3 nucleotides read TGTGCCAGAAGCTTGGCCGACAGGGGGCGCAGGGGCTACACCTTC.

A word on this clone: Other DNA sequences in this sample translate to the same CDR3. The V gene is TRBV2, the J gene TRBJ1-5, with a possible D match to TRBD1 (6 bases). The CDR3 sequence is 14 residues long. Germline V CDR1 and CDR2: SNHLY, FYNNEI. V was trimmed by 6 bases and J by 2 bases, leaving 11 bases between them. As DNA, the CDR3 is TGTGCCAGCAGAGAGGACAGCGGCAATCAGCCCCAGCATTTT. It translates to CASREDSGNQPQHF.

V gene TRBV28 combines with J gene TRBJ1-3; no clear D gene. The CDR3 is made up of 14 amino acids. Per germline, CDR1 MDHEN and CDR2 SYDVKM. Between the trimmed V and J ends, which lost 3 bases and 0 bases, there was a span of 6 bases. CDR3 in DNA: TGTGCCAGCAGTTTTCTCTTCTCTGGAAACACCATATATTTT. Protein sequence: CASSFLFSGNTIYF. The full variable domain, in which reference TRBV28 and TRBJ1-3 provide the parts outside the CDR3, is DVKVTQSSRYLVKRTGEKVFLECVQDMDHENMFWYRQDPGLGLRLIYFSYDVKMKEKGDIPEGYSVSREKKERFSLILESASTNQTSMYLCASSFLFSGNTIYFGEGSWLTVV.

This sequence joins TRBV6-2 or TRBV6-3 and TRBJ1-2; 7 bases agree with TRBD1. The V segment lost 0 bases and the J segment 8 bases; nucleotides outside the gene matches: 6. The CDR3 sequence is 14 residues long. The germline V gene has CDR1 MNHEY and CDR2 SVGEGT. CDR3 in DNA: TGTGCCAGCAGTTACTCGGGACAGCCCCGGGGCTACACCTTC. The encoded protein is CASSYSGQPRGYTF.

This chain joins TRBV7-9 and TRBJ1-2; D might be TRBD1 (6 bases). The germline V gene encodes CDR1 SEHNR and CDR2 FQNEAQ (reference sequence). This CDR3 contains 17 residues. V dropped 5 bases and J dropped 1 base, with 20 bases sitting between them. This chain's CDR3 is CASSHWGQSNLNYGYTF. In nucleotides, the CDR3 is TGTGCCAGCAGCCATTGGGGGCAATCCAACCTTAACTATGGCTACACCTTC.

The chain's CDR3 is CSVEDRQVNTEAFF. For the CDR3, the DNA is TGCAGCGTTGAAGATAGGCAGGTGAACACTGAAGCTTTCTTT. V and J are TRBV29-1 and TRBJ1-1; unclear D gene. Trimming stripped 0 bases from V and 0 bases from J, with 8 bases between. This CDR3 spans 14 amino acids. CDR1 is SQVTM and CDR2 is ANQGSEA in the germline V gene.